In its sample, the clone carrying this T cell receptor beta chain was seen a few times. Its antigen is unknown. Sample barcodes and UMIs were carried by the TCR alpha and TCR beta cDNA libraries that 5'RACE generated with constant-segment primers. A single record per CDR3 protein comes from TCRdb applying MiXCR to the 5' RACE reads. Here the sample spans about 560,000 distinct CDR3 sequences, over 15% being singletons. CDR3 length: 13 residues. The germline gives CDR1 SNHLY, CDR2 FYNNEI. The V and J ends lost 11 bases and 2 bases, in that order; junction bases with no gene match: 7. The record originates from a study of T-cell memory formation after mild COVID-19. Study conclusions and caveats: The study found balanced CD4/CD8 in clones contracting day 15 to 85 and a CD4+ lean in later expanders. Of the contracting clones, CD4+ ones lay mainly in CM and EM, and CD8+ ones in EMRA.

What was sequenced was PBMCs or a T cell subset sorted from them (not recorded which). The receptor comes from an adult woman who had mild COVID-19 (a few samples of this study predate the infection). Cell type and time point are not known. This chain uses TRBV2 with TRBJ1-2, with TRBD1 matching 8 bases. CDR3 residues: CAGKQGVNYGYTF. The CDR3 coding sequence is TGTGCCGGCAAACAGGGGGTAAACTATGGCTACACCTTC.